Listed below are T cell receptor beta chains from one sample, sequenced in a study of blood T cell repertoires in COVID-19. The table came from immunoSEQ multiplex PCR; TCRdb's copy has only in-frame clones and leaves some out. This table has some 150,000 clones, around 80% appearing once. The sample consisted of peripheral blood. These receptors came from a man aged 55-75 years with active or convalescent COVID-19. The CDR3 runs from the conserved cysteine through the conserved F or W. A D gene is named only where the DNA matches it firmly. Not all rows give a size; the values are once, few, many and, for expanded clones, a class.

CDR3aa,CDR3nt,abundance,v_gene,d_gene,j_gene
CASSLEGASEQYF,TGTGCCAGCAGCTTGGAAGGGGCCAGCGAGCAGTACTTC,many,TRBV5-4,.,TRBJ2-7
CASSQGLAVKETQYF,TGTGCCAGCAGCCAAGGTCTAGCCGTGAAAGAGACCCAGTACTTC,.,TRBV14,.,TRBJ2-5
CASSLEGTGAPPLHF,TGCGCCAGCAGCTTGGAAGGGACAGGGGCCCCACCCCTCCACTTT,.,TRBV5-1,TRBD1,TRBJ1-6
CASSFITGSGYTF,TGTGCCAGCAGCTTCATAACAGGGTCTGGCTACACCTTC,.,TRBV7-9,.,TRBJ1-2
CASSPGQSLNEKLFF,TGTGCCAGCAGCCCTGGACAGAGTCTGAATGAAAAACTGTTTTTT,.,TRBV11-2,.,TRBJ1-4
CSTGTDTEAFF,TGCAGTACCGGGACAGACACTGAAGCTTTCTTT,.,TRBV20-1,TRBD1,TRBJ1-1
CASSPSSGTGDPEAFF,TGTGCCAGCAGCCCATCCTCCGGGACAGGGGACCCTGAAGCTTTCTTT,.,TRBV7-2,TRBD1,TRBJ1-1
CASSQARGEQFF,TGTGCCAGCAGCCAAGCCCGGGGTGAGCAGTTCTTC,.,TRBV4-2,.,TRBJ2-1
CASKSLAGDPHPDTQYF,TGCGCCAGCAAGAGTCTAGCGGGAGATCCTCACCCAGATACGCAGTATTTT,once,TRBV5-1,TRBD2,TRBJ2-3
CASQESEGRAFF,TGTGCCAGCCAAGAATCAGAGGGGAGGGCTTTCTTT,.,TRBV12-3/TRBV12-4,.,TRBJ1-1
CASSPQSGDYGYTF,TGTGCCAGCTCACCACAATCGGGGGACTATGGCTACACCTTC,.,TRBV18,.,TRBJ1-2
CASSLGGTNTGELFF,TGCGCCAGCAGCTTGGGCGGGACGAACACCGGGGAGCTGTTTTTT,once,TRBV5-1,.,TRBJ2-2
CASSSSNTGELFF,TGTGCCAGCAGTAGCTCGAACACCGGGGAGCTGTTTTTT,.,TRBV6-2/TRBV6-3,.,TRBJ2-2
CASSPKTGGSEKLFF,TGTGCCAGCAGCCCTAAAACAGGGGGAAGCGAAAAACTGTTTTTT,.,TRBV3-1/TRBV3-2,TRBD1,TRBJ1-4
CASGLVPEGAYEQYF,TGTGCTAGTGGTTTGGTACCGGAAGGGGCCTACGAGCAGTACTTC,.,TRBV12-5,.,TRBJ2-7
CASSFTVRGTDTQYF,TGTGCCAGCAGCTTTACAGTCCGAGGCACAGATACGCAGTATTTT,once,TRBV9,.,TRBJ2-3
CATIQGDTEAFF,TGTGCCACCATACAGGGGGACACTGAAGCTTTCTTT,once,TRBV28,TRBD1,TRBJ1-1
CAWSGRGGGEQYF,TGTGCCTGGAGTGGGAGAGGGGGCGGCGAGCAGTACTTC,.,TRBV30,TRBD1,TRBJ2-7
CSGGQGPSYEQYF,TGCAGCGGGGGACAGGGGCCTTCCTACGAGCAGTACTTC,once,TRBV29-1,TRBD1,TRBJ2-7
CSVPCGLPWRELLTISCEQYF,TGCAGCGTCCCCTGTGGACTGCCGTGGCGGGAGCTCCTCACAATCTCGTGCGAGCAGTACTTC,.,TRBV29-1,TRBD2,TRBJ2-7
CASSPDRPLDTGELFF,TGTGCCAGCAGCCCGGACAGACCACTAGACACCGGGGAGCTGTTTTTT,few,TRBV7-9,.,TRBJ2-2
CASSTQDQETQYF,TGTGCCAGTTCAACGCAGGACCAAGAGACCCAGTACTTC,once,TRBV19,.,TRBJ2-5
CASTRDRASYNSPLHF,TGTGCCAGCACCAGGGACAGGGCGTCATACAATTCACCCCTCCACTTT,.,TRBV2,TRBD1,TRBJ1-6
CASSLGSSGYYEQYF,TGCGCCAGCAGCTTGGGGAGTAGCGGGTACTACGAGCAGTACTTC,.,TRBV5-1,TRBD2,TRBJ2-7
CASSPWTSGRFTDTQYF,TGTGCCAGCAGCCCGTGGACTAGCGGGCGATTCACAGATACGCAGTATTTT,.,TRBV9,TRBD2,TRBJ2-3
CASSPPTGGAQETQYF,TGTGCCAGCAGCCCCCCGACAGGGGGAGCCCAAGAGACCCAGTACTTC,many,TRBV5-6,TRBD1,TRBJ2-5
CASSSYGGYGYTF,TGCGCCAGCAGCTCCTACGGGGGGTATGGCTACACCTTC,.,TRBV5-1,.,TRBJ1-2
CASSPGAGTSYEQYF,TGTGCCAGCTCACCAGGAGCGGGAACATCCTACGAGCAGTACTTC,few,TRBV18,TRBD2,TRBJ2-7
CASSTRQGSGANVLTF,TGTGCCAGCAGCACCCGACAGGGCTCTGGGGCCAACGTCCTGACTTTC,.,TRBV7-3,TRBD1,TRBJ2-6
CASSPRRATNEKLFF,TGTGCCAGCAGCCCACGGAGAGCAACTAATGAAAAACTGTTTTTT,.,TRBV7-2,.,TRBJ1-4
CATSRDDEQFF,TGTGCCACCAGCAGAGACGATGAGCAGTTCTTC,.,TRBV15,.,TRBJ2-1
CATSDGQGDTQYF,TGTGCCACCAGTGACGGACAGGGGGATACGCAGTATTTT,.,TRBV24-1,TRBD1,TRBJ2-3
CASSLPGTGNFYEQYF,TGTGCCAGCAGCTTACCTGGGACAGGGAATTTCTACGAGCAGTACTTC,.,TRBV7-2,TRBD1,TRBJ2-7
CASSFGGQPQHF,TGTGCCAGCAGTTTTGGGGGGCAGCCCCAGCATTTT,few,TRBV6-2/TRBV6-3,.,TRBJ1-5
CASSKASGTSSYNEQFF,TGTGCCAGCAGCAAAGCCAGCGGGACAAGCTCCTACAATGAGCAGTTCTTC,.,TRBV21-1,.,TRBJ2-1
CASSSLRGSKSDTQYF,TGTGCCAGCAGCTCCCTTAGAGGGAGTAAGTCAGATACGCAGTATTTT,.,TRBV7-2,.,TRBJ2-3
CASSSAGRQGSSYEQYF,TGTGCCAGTAGTTCCGCGGGCCGGCAGGGGAGCTCCTACGAGCAGTACTTC,.,TRBV19,.,TRBJ2-7
CASSPGRANTGELFF,TGTGCCAGCAGCCCCGGCAGGGCGAACACCGGGGAGCTGTTTTTT,once,TRBV7-2,.,TRBJ2-2
CASCQGGNEKLFF,TGCGCCAGCTGTCAGGGAGGTAATGAAAAACTGTTTTTT,.,TRBV5-1,.,TRBJ1-4
CASTLLGGVASSYNEQFF,TGTGCCAGCACTCTTCTAGGGGGTGTAGCGAGCTCCTACAATGAGCAGTTCTTC,.,TRBV28,.,TRBJ2-1
CASREYYNSPLHF,TGTGCCAGCAGGGAGTATTATAATTCACCCCTCCACTTT,.,TRBV27,.,TRBJ1-6
CASSAETAISYNEQFF,TGCGCCAGCAGCGCAGAGACAGCTATCTCCTACAATGAGCAGTTCTTC,.,TRBV4-1,.,TRBJ2-1
CASRDSLNQPQHF,TGTGCCAGCAGGGACAGTTTAAATCAGCCCCAGCATTTT,.,TRBV28,.,TRBJ1-5
CASSLVPGVNIQYF,TGTGCCAGCAGCTTAGTCCCAGGGGTTAACATTCAGTACTTC,once,TRBV7-2,.,TRBJ2-4
CASRRQGARGLAGGPNEQFF,TGTGCAAGTCGCCGACAGGGGGCGCGGGGACTAGCGGGAGGGCCTAATGAGCAGTTCTTC,.,TRBV12-2,.,TRBJ2-1
CASSLFSSGANVLTF,TGTGCCAGCAGCCTCTTTAGCTCTGGGGCCAACGTCCTGACTTTC,.,TRBV7-9,.,TRBJ2-6
CASSVASRAYNEQFF,TGTGCCAGCAGCGTAGCGTCGCGAGCCTACAATGAGCAGTTCTTC,few,TRBV9,.,TRBJ2-1
CASSLSDRNNQPQHF,TGCGCCAGCAGCTTGAGCGACAGGAACAATCAGCCCCAGCATTTT,.,TRBV5-1,.,TRBJ1-5
CASSYQSEGEAFF,TGTGCCAGCAGTTACCAGAGTGAGGGTGAAGCTTTCTTT,once,TRBV6-2/TRBV6-3,.,TRBJ1-1
CASSPGTQNQPQHF,TGCGCCAGCAGCCCCGGGACACAAAATCAGCCCCAGCATTTT,.,TRBV5-1,.,TRBJ1-5
CASSDRDRVVPEAFF,TGCGCCAGCAGCGACCGGGACAGGGTTGTTCCTGAAGCTTTCTTT,.,TRBV5-1,TRBD1,TRBJ1-1
CASSLSGGTEAFF,TGCGCCAGCAGCTTGTCTGGAGGCACTGAAGCTTTCTTT,.,TRBV5-1,.,TRBJ1-1
CASSTPGTGDNTGELFF,TGTGCCAGCAGCACCCCCGGGACAGGGGATAACACCGGGGAGCTGTTTTTT,.,TRBV9,TRBD1,TRBJ2-2
CASSLSGSTYEQYF,TGTGCCAGCAGCCTGAGCGGGAGCACCTACGAGCAGTACTTC,once,TRBV3-1/TRBV3-2,TRBD2,TRBJ2-7
CASRAGYAPNYGYTF,TGTGCCAGTAGAGCCGGGTACGCTCCTAACTATGGCTACACCTTC,few,TRBV19,.,TRBJ1-2
CASSQRRGPSGRTINYNEQFF,TGTGCCAGCAGCCAACGACGTGGGCCTAGCGGGAGGACTATTAACTACAATGAGCAGTTCTTC,.,TRBV6-6,TRBD2,TRBJ2-1
CASSRGGMIGANVLTF,TGTGCCAGCAGTCGCGGAGGGATGATTGGGGCCAACGTCCTGACTTTC,.,TRBV25-1,.,TRBJ2-6
CASSEVGGEAFF,TGTGCCAGCAGTGAAGTTGGAGGTGAAGCTTTCTTT,.,TRBV25-1,.,TRBJ1-1
CASSLRGGNEQFF,TGTGCCAGCAGCTTAAGAGGGGGAAATGAGCAGTTCTTC,few,TRBV7-3,.,TRBJ2-1
CASSLTQGTEAFF,TGTGCCAGCAGCTTAACTCAGGGAACTGAAGCTTTCTTT,.,TRBV7-3,.,TRBJ1-1